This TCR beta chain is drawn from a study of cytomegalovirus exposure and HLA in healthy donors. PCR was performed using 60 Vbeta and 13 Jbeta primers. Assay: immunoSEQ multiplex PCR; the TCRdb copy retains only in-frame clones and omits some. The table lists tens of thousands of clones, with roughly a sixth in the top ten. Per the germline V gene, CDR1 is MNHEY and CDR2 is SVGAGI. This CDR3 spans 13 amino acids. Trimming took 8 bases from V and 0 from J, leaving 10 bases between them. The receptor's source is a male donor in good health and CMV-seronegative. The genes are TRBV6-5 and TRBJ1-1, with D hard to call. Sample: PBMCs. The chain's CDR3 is CASSPNMNTEAFF. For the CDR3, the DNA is TGTGCCAGCTCCCCCAACATGAACACTGAAGCTTTCTTT.